The 13 T cell receptor beta chains in this list originate from one sample, sequenced in a study of T cells in localized non-small cell lung cancer. Sequencing used immunoSEQ multiplex PCR; TCRdb keeps in-frame clones, though not all of them. This sample carries tens of thousands of clones, 84% of them seen once, and the ten largest clones take over 2.5%. Sequenced material: peripheral blood, taken before any cancer treatment. The receptors shown here come from a man between 40 and 75 years old with stage I lung adenocarcinoma.

This chain uses TRBV7-9 with TRBJ2-3, with D tentatively TRBD1 (6 bases). Germline CDR1 is SEHNR and CDR2 is FQNEAQ (reference sequence). V was trimmed by 6 bases and J by 3 bases, leaving 16 bases between them. CDR3 size: 15 residues. The chain's CDR3 is CASSLRDTGTDTQYF. Here the CDR3 DNA reads TGTGCCAGCAGTCTCCGGGACACTGGGACAGATACGCAGTATTTT.

V and J are TRBV2 and TRBJ2-5; tentative D call: TRBD2 (6 bases). Per germline, CDR1 SNHLY and CDR2 FYNNEI. The CDR3 is 13 amino acids. V gave up 6 bases and J gave up 1 base, with 9 bases separating them. The CDR3 protein is CASRRGPQETQYF. The CDR3 nucleotides are TGTGCCAGCAGGCGGGGTCCCCAAGAGACCCAGTACTTC.

V gene TRBV18 combines with J gene TRBJ1-4; D gene ambiguous. Per germline, CDR1 KGHSH and CDR2 LQKENI. V lost 3 bases and J 5 bases, leaving 7 bases between the germline ends. This CDR3 has 13 residues. The chain's CDR3 is CASSPDQNEKLFF. In DNA, the CDR3 is TGTGCCAGCTCACCCGACCAGAATGAAAAACTGTTTTTT.

This clone came up once. J is TRBJ2-1 and V is TRBV11-2; 11 nucleotides match TRBD1. There are 14 residues in the CDR3. V dropped 7 bases and J dropped 2; count of bases not matched to a gene: 1. The V gene's germline CDR1 is SGHAT and CDR2 FQNNGV. CDR3 sequence: CASTGQGAYNEQFF. Written as DNA, the CDR3 is TGTGCCAGCACGGGACAGGGGGCCTACAATGAGCAGTTCTTC. Filled out from reference TRBV11-2 and TRBJ2-1, the complete variable domain reads EAGVAQSPRYKIIEKRQSVAFWCNPISGHATLYWYQQILGQGPKLLIQFQNNGVVDDSQLPKDRFSAERLKGVDSTLKIQPAKLEDSAVYLCASTGQGAYNEQFFGPGTRLTVL.

This chain joins TRBV30 and TRBJ2-5; 9 bases line up with TRBD2. The V segment lost 5 bases and the J segment 0 bases; nucleotides outside the gene matches: 10. Germline-derived CDR1 and CDR2 are GTSNPN and SVGIG (reference sequence). The CDR3 runs to 16 residues. The CDR3 region has the DNA TGTGCCTGGGTTCGGGGGAGCGGGGGGTACCAAGAGACCCAGTACTTC. It encodes CAWVRGSGGYQETQYF. Combining the CDR3 with reference TRBV30 and TRBJ2-5 gives the whole variable domain SQTIHQWPATLVQPVGSPLSLECTVEGTSNPNLYWYRQAAGRGLQLLFYSVGIGQISSEVPQNLSASRPQDRQFILSSKKLLLSDSGFYLCAWVRGSGGYQETQYFGPGTRLLVL.

V is TRBV19 and J is TRBJ1-5; D is ambiguous. There are 14 residues in the CDR3. In germline, CDR1 is LNHDA, CDR2 SQIVND (reference sequence). V lost 7 bases, J lost 0 bases, and 10 bases lay in between. CDR3 sequence (DNA): TGTGCCAGTAACAGTTACTATAGCAATCAGCCCCAGCATTTT. Its translation is CASNSYYSNQPQHF.

This chain uses TRBV29-1 with TRBJ2-2; D not certain. CDR1 and CDR2 (germline): SQVTM, ANQGSEA. The length of the CDR3 is 11 residues. V lost 2 bases, J lost 6 bases, and 4 bases lay in between. The CDR3 loop reads CSVEIPGELFF. CDR3 coding DNA: TGCAGCGTTGAAATTCCCGGGGAGCTGTTTTTT.

The rearrangement uses TRBV18 and TRBJ2-5; maybe TRBD1 (5 bases). There are 14 residues in the CDR3. Germline V gene sequence: CDR1 KGHSH, CDR2 LQKENI. Trimming removed 6 bases at V and 0 bases at J, with 11 bases between. CDR3 sequence: CASSGAGYQETQYF. The CDR3 region has the DNA TGTGCCAGCTCTGGGGCAGGGTACCAAGAGACCCAGTACTTC.

This clone showed up just a few times. The chain has TRBV11-2 and TRBJ1-3; unclear D gene. V was clipped by 0 bases and J by 2 bases, with 5 bases between them. Germline CDR1 and CDR2: SGHAT and FQNNGV. The CDR3 is 14 amino acids. The CDR3 nucleotides read TGTGCCAGCAGCTTAGAGGTCACTGGAAACACCATATATTTT. This gives the protein CASSLEVTGNTIYF.

The chain has TRBV7-3 and TRBJ2-5; D is unresolved. The length of the CDR3 is 14 residues. CDR1 and CDR2 from the germline V gene are SGHTA and FQGTGA. The germline V and J ends were trimmed by 1 base and 4 bases, with 10 bases remaining between them. CDR3 coding DNA: TGTGCCAGCAGCTTAATGGGATCCCCAGAGACCCAGTACTTC. It specifies CASSLMGSPETQYF.

This clone occurred a few times. This chain connects TRBV30 to TRBJ1-1; D is undetermined. The CDR3 sequence is 14 residues long. The ends were cut back, 0 bases at V and 0 bases at J, with 8 bases in the middle. Per the germline V gene, CDR1 is GTSNPN and CDR2 is SVGIG (reference sequence). The DNA of the CDR3 is TGTGCCTGGAGTGTCGGCGGTCTGAACACTGAAGCTTTCTTT. Its protein product is CAWSVGGLNTEAFF.

The CDR3 region is CASSLALNNEQFF. CDR3 coding DNA: TGTGCCAGCAGCTTAGCACTGAACAATGAGCAGTTCTTC. The rearrangement links TRBV11-2 to TRBJ2-1, with D unclear. Germline V gives CDR1 SGHAT, CDR2 FQNNGV. This CDR3 region has 13 residues. Trimming took 1 base from V and 5 from J, leaving 6 bases between them.

The J gene is TRBJ2-6, the V gene TRBV15; the D is unclear. Germline lookup yields CDR1 LNHNV and CDR2 YYDKDF (reference sequence). V lost 7 bases and J 4 bases, leaving 14 bases between the germline ends. This CDR3 comprises 15 residues. The CDR3 loop is CATNDPPRGANVLTF. CDR3 in DNA: TGTGCCACCAACGACCCCCCTCGGGGGGCCAACGTCCTGACTTTC.